This TCR beta chain originates from a study of CD8 T cells in Susac syndrome (dated by TCRdb to the late 2010s). In terms of the full investigation: Among the sequenced Susac syndrome patients, about six had clinically active disease and about 8 were in clinical remission. At blood withdrawal, Susac syndrome patients were therapy-naive, treated with corticosteroids (with IVIg additionally given to some), or treated with IVIg alone. Repertoire sequencing was used to test whether CD8+ T cell activation and differentiation in Susac syndrome was antigen driven. CD8+ T cell repertoire clonality was compared between about a dozen healthy donors, roughly 14 Susac syndrome patients and roughly 15 multiple sclerosis patients. Overall results and qualifications from the work: About 15 Susac-specific public clones were identified in the total CD8+ repertoire, and several Susac-specific public clones were identified in the CD8+ TEMRA repertoire. The number of individuals in the TCR sequencing and HLA analysis was acknowledged as relatively small. Susac syndrome CD8+ repertoires showed clonal expansion, highest in CD8+ TEMRA cells and greater in clinically active than remitting patients.

High-throughput TCR beta sequencing profiled peripheral blood CD8+ and CD4+ T cells from healthy donors, Susac syndrome patients and multiple sclerosis patients. Recently defined diagnostic criteria for definite or probable disease were met by the Susac syndrome patients. CD8+ TEMRA cells were enriched by FACS, while bulk CD8+ and CD4+ T cells were purified by magnetic negative isolation. Blood was collected in EDTA tubes and processed within 24 hours, with PBMCs isolated through density gradient centrifugation. PBMCs intended for TCR sequencing were cryopreserved in liquid nitrogen and were subsequently thawed in a 37 degrees C water bath. The sorted or isolated CD4+, CD8+ and CD8+ TEMRA cells reached a purity of at least 90%. RNA was extracted with the RNeasy kit and about 0.5 to 1 ug was reverse transcribed using random hexamers. The immunoSEQ multiplex PCR assay, which covers 54 Vbeta and 13 Jbeta segments, was used to amplify TCR beta CDR3 regions. PCR amplification bias was corrected using a synthetic template baseline for primer optimization and computational correction. On the study's bioinformatics: Reads were annotated to V, D and J genes per IMGT and analyzed with immunoSEQ Analyzer, keeping only productive sequences. Clonality was calculated as one minus the Shannon entropy normalized by log2 of the number of productive unique sequences. For each patient and control, public and private clones were evaluated among the 100 most prevalent clones. Clones were defined as Susac-specific if absent from the healthy and MS cohorts, from roughly 1,100 published viral clones and from other ImmuneACCESS disease sequences. TCRdb reanalyzed the raw reads on its own, using fastp at Q25 for trimming and MiXCR for clone calling, and kept in-frame beta chains. Records with the same CDR3 protein are collapsed into one entry carrying the most frequent genes and DNA. TCRdb's processing, not the authors' own work, is the source of the V and J calls. The sample table records 70,000 to 85,000 distinct CDR3 sequences; about 95% of these occur just once. In total, the top ten clones hold about 0.41% of the sample.

To note about this clonotype: There is no known antigen for this receptor. The input lacks base qualities; no much larger clone sits a single base away.

This receptor was obtained from a human donor with Susac syndrome. Sequencing was done on a sample of CD8+ T cells from PBMCs.

CDR3 region: CASSPLQGQGIETQYF. The sequenced DNA is TGTGCCAGCAGCCCACTTCAGGGACAGGGGATTGAGACCCAGTACTTC. The rearrangement combines TRBV3-1 with TRBJ2-5; 10 junctional bases match TRBD1. From the germline V gene (reference sequence), CDR1 is LGHDT and CDR2 is YNNKEL. The V end gives up 4 bases and the J end 5 bases, leaving 10 bases in the junction not matched to a gene. The CDR3 sequence holds 16 residues, the cysteine and phenylalanine included. Kept here is only the CDR3 DNA, which spans 48 bases and is read in frame from base 1.